The T cell receptor beta chain described here comes from a study of cytomegalovirus exposure and HLA in healthy donors. Background on the study: An earlier analysis found 120 million or so unique TCR beta sequences from approximately 190 million T cells. Whole-study findings and limits: One variant, a missense change in DCLRE1C, was linked in a later analysis to TCR beta V- and J-gene trimming.

The CDR3 spans 15 residues. Trimming left V 3 bases short and J 0 bases short, with 11 bases between. CDR1 is KGHSH and CDR2 is LQKENI in the germline V gene. Use of 60 Vbeta and 13 Jbeta primers characterized the PCR. Some clones are missing from TCRdb's copy, which holds only in-frame ones; the method was immunoSEQ multiplex PCR. The table has about 98,000 clones, about 81% seen once. As regards this clone: Its target is unknown.

The source of this sequence is a man aged 35-49 years in good health and CMV-seronegative. The material sequenced was PBMCs. The chain recombines TRBV18 with TRBJ1-1; D uncertain. CDR3 bases: TGTGCCAGCTCACCGCCGGCGGACTTGAACACTGAAGCTTTCTTT. It specifies CASSPPADLNTEAFF.